This passage covers 22 T cell receptor beta chains from one sample sequenced in a study of blood T cell repertoires in COVID-19. Only in-frame clones appear in the TCRdb table, and some are missing; sequencing was by immunoSEQ multiplex PCR. The sample consists of roughly 150,000 clones, around three quarters of them appearing once. The sequenced sample consisted of PBMCs or T cells enriched from blood (not recorded which). These receptors came from a woman aged 65 to 85 in a cohort exposed to, infected with or recovered from COVID-19 (not recorded which).

This clone was detected a few times. V usage is TRBV28 and J usage is TRBJ2-7, with TRBD2 matching over 12 bases. V gave up 6 bases and J gave up 2 bases; unmatched junction bases: 11. The CDR3 has 17 amino acids. Germline loops: CDR1 MDHEN, CDR2 SYDVKM. The CDR3 loop reads CASRLGLAGANPYEQYF. The CDR3 bases are TGTGCCAGCAGATTGGGACTAGCGGGCGCGAATCCCTACGAGCAGTACTTC. Filled out from reference TRBV28 and TRBJ2-7, the complete variable domain reads DVKVTQSSRYLVKRTGEKVFLECVQDMDHENMFWYRQDPGLGLRLIYFSYDVKMKEKGDIPEGYSVSREKKERFSLILESASTNQTSMYLCASRLGLAGANPYEQYFGPGTRLTVT.

The genes are TRBV4-3 and TRBJ2-6; TRBD1 is a possible D gene (6 bases). The CDR3 totals 20 residues. V lost 1 base and J 0 bases, leaving 19 bases between the germline ends. The germline CDR1 and CDR2 sequences are LGHNA and YSLEER. CDR3 DNA sequence: TGCGCCAGCAGCCAAGTGCGTGGGTCAGGGGACCTCTCTGGGGCCAACGTCCTGACTTTC. The encoded protein is CASSQVRGSGDLSGANVLTF.

The rearrangement uses TRBV28 and TRBJ1-2; TRBD1 agrees at 9 bases. The CDR3 has 13 amino acids. CDR1 MDHEN and CDR2 SYDVKM come from the germline V gene. V lost 6 bases, J lost 7 bases, and 6 bases stayed unmatched. CDR3 sequence: CASSTGGASGYTF. CDR3 nucleotide sequence: TGTGCCAGCAGCACAGGGGGCGCTAGTGGCTACACCTTC.

The CDR3 nucleotides are TGTGCCAGCAGCTCTCAGGGTACAGGACAGCCCCAGCATTTT. Protein sequence: CASSSQGTGQPQHF. The V gene is TRBV7-9, the J gene TRBJ1-5, with D perhaps TRBD1 (5 bases). Germline CDR1 and CDR2: SEHNR and FQNEAQ (reference sequence). V gave up 4 bases and J gave up 7 bases, with 14 bases separating them. This CDR3 comprises 14 residues.

The chain joins TRBV3-1 (or the pseudogene TRBV3-2) to TRBJ2-1; TRBD2 might be the D (6 bases). Per germline, CDR1 LGHDT and CDR2 YNNKEL (reference sequence). Trimming left V 6 bases short and J 0 bases short, with 9 bases between. This CDR3 comprises 14 residues. CDR3 in amino acids: CASSSSASYNEQFF. DNA of the CDR3: TGTGCCAGCAGTTCTAGCGCCTCCTACAATGAGCAGTTCTTC.

This chain joins TRBV4-1 and TRBJ1-2; D possibly corresponds to TRBD1 (6 bases). Germline V gene data show CDR1 as MGHRA and CDR2 as YSYEKL. V was clipped by 2 bases and J by 2 bases, with 15 bases between them. The CDR3 length is 16 residues. The CDR3 spells CASSQPWDTANYGYTF. For the CDR3, the DNA is TGCGCCAGCAGCCAACCTTGGGACACCGCGAACTATGGCTACACCTTC.

About this clone itself: The junction departs from germline at one end; a sequencing error may be responsible. This chain joins TRBV9 and TRBJ2-3, with TRBD2 matching 7 bases. This CDR3 has 15 amino acids. Germline loops: CDR1 SGDLS, CDR2 YYNGEE. The CDR3, as DNA: TGTGCCAGCAGAGTAGGGCTAGCGGTTACAGATACGCAGTATTTT. This codes for CASRVGLAVTDTQYF. The variable domain in full, with the rest retrieved from reference TRBV9 and TRBJ2-3, is DSGVTQTPKHLITATGQRVTLRCSPRSGDLSVYWYQQSLDQGLQFLIQYYNGEERAKGNILERFSAQQFPDLHSELNLSSLELGDSALYFCASRVGLAVTDTQYFGPGTRLTVL.

The chain links TRBV12-3 or TRBV12-4 to TRBJ1-2; a possible D gene is TRBD1 (6 bases). Trimming left V 3 bases short and J 5 bases short, with 10 bases between. This CDR3 is 13 amino acids long. In DNA form, the CDR3 reads TGTGCCAGCAGTTTGACAGGTCTTTATGGCTACACCTTC. It specifies CASSLTGLYGYTF.

The rearrangement links TRBV24-1 to TRBJ2-5; D gene unclear. This CDR3 has 12 amino acids. The germline V gene encodes CDR1 KGHDR and CDR2 SFDVKD. V was trimmed by 9 bases and J by 3 bases, leaving 10 bases between them. The CDR3 bases are TGTGCCACCCCGGCGCAGGAAGAGACCCAGTACTTC. Protein sequence: CATPAQEETQYF.

The chain carries TRBV12-3 or TRBV12-4 and TRBJ2-5; D is ambiguous. V was shortened by 4 bases and J by 4 bases, with 10 bases between the two germline ends. The CDR3 consists of 13 residues. The CDR3 protein is CASSYTERETQYF. CDR3 in DNA: TGTGCCAGCAGTTACACGGAGAGAGAGACCCAGTACTTC.

The V and J genes are TRBV5-4 and TRBJ2-3; D is unresolved. V was clipped by 1 base and J by 1 base, with 10 bases between them. CDR1 and CDR2 from the germline V gene are SGHNT and YYREEE (reference sequence). The CDR3 extends over 15 amino acids. CDR3 sequence (DNA): TGTGCCAGCAGCTTGCCAACAGAAGGCACAGATACGCAGTATTTT. Translated: CASSLPTEGTDTQYF. Full variable domain (missing parts from reference TRBV5-4 and TRBJ2-3): ETGVTQSPTHLIKTRGQQVTLRCSSQSGHNTVSWYQQALGQGPQFIFQYYREEENGRGNFPPRFSGLQFPNYSSELNVNALELDDSALYLCASSLPTEGTDTQYFGPGTRLTVL.

The chain recombines TRBV5-5 with TRBJ2-3; 8 bases are a match to TRBD2. Germline V CDR1 and CDR2: SGHKS, YYEKEE (reference sequence). V was pared by 4 bases and J by 5 bases, with 3 bases of the junction left unmatched. This CDR3 has 13 residues. CDR3 in amino acids: CASSKTSEDTQYF. The CDR3 DNA follows: TGTGCCAGCAGCAAGACTAGCGAAGATACGCAGTATTTT.

The V call is TRBV7-2, the J call TRBJ2-3, with 9 bases aligning to TRBD2. The CDR3 runs 17 residues. The V gene's germline CDR1 is SGHTA and CDR2 FQGNSA. Germline trimming cut 1 base from V and 4 bases from J; bases unmatched to any gene: 9. In DNA form, the CDR3 reads TGTGCCAGCAGCTTAGGCTCCGGGACTAGCATGGCAGATACGCAGTATTTT. Translated: CASSLGSGTSMADTQYF.

The rearrangement uses TRBV21-1 and TRBJ2-7; TRBD2 reflects the table's D call only, with no check against the DNA. TRBV21-1 is a pseudogene segment. This CDR3 is 19 amino acids long. The CDR3 protein is CASSKVGGTAGLARYEQYF. CDR3 coding DNA: TGTGCCAGCAGCAAAGTAGGGGGAACCGCGGGACTAGCGAGATACGAGCAGTACTTC.

CDR3 coding DNA: TGTGCCAGCAGCTCCCAGGCCCCTGGGGCCAACGTCCTGACTTTC. Residues: CASSSQAPGANVLTF. The chain couples TRBV5-5 to TRBJ2-6, with unresolved D. Germline V gene sequence: CDR1 SGHKS, CDR2 YYEKEE (reference sequence). V lost 3 bases and J 2 bases, leaving 9 bases between the germline ends. There are 15 residues in the CDR3.

V is TRBV6-2 or TRBV6-3 and J is TRBJ2-7, with unresolved D. V dropped 0 bases and J dropped 4 bases, with 4 bases sitting between them. This CDR3 has 12 residues. Germline V CDR1 and CDR2: MNHEY, SVGEGT. CDR3 in amino acids: CASSYSRYEQYF. In DNA, the CDR3 is TGTGCCAGCAGTTACTCCCGTTACGAGCAGTACTTC.

The chain has TRBV14 and TRBJ1-3; D possibly corresponds to TRBD1 (5 bases). In germline, CDR1 is SGHDN, CDR2 FVKESK. The CDR3 is 12 amino acids. V lost 8 bases and J 4 bases, leaving 9 bases between the germline ends. The CDR3 coding sequence is TGTGCCAGCGGTCCAGGGGGAAACACCATATATTTT. It translates to CASGPGGNTIYF.

V and J are TRBV5-1 and TRBJ1-6; TRBD1 matches 10 bases. This CDR3 comprises 18 residues. Looked up from germline, CDR1 is SGHRS and CDR2 is YFSETQ. Losses at the gene ends were 3 bases for V and 0 bases for J; bases not matched to a gene: 6. CDR3 protein: CASSSYGQGDSYNSPLHF. The CDR3 DNA follows: TGCGCCAGCAGCTCCTACGGACAGGGGGACTCCTATAATTCACCCCTCCACTTT.

This rearrangement joins TRBV10-3 to TRBJ2-1, with 13 bases aligning to TRBD2. The V gene end was trimmed by 8 bases and the J gene end by 7 bases; junction bases not matched to a gene: 2. The length of the CDR3 is 13 residues. Germline values: CDR1 ENHRY, CDR2 SYGVKD. As DNA, the CDR3 is TGTGCCATCGGGACTAGCGGGAATAATGAGCAGTTCTTC. Amino acids: CAIGTSGNNEQFF.

V and J are TRBV18 and TRBJ2-3; 7 bases align to TRBD1. CDR1 and CDR2 (germline): KGHSH, LQKENI. V lost 5 bases and J lost 0; bases outside the gene matches: 5. This CDR3 contains 15 residues. For the CDR3, the DNA is TGTGCCAGCTCAGGACAGGTCCAGAGCACAGATACGCAGTATTTT. Amino acid sequence: CASSGQVQSTDTQYF.

The chain joins TRBV7-3 to TRBJ2-1, with D tentatively TRBD2 (6 bases). The germline V and J ends were trimmed by 2 bases and 3 bases, with 11 bases remaining between them. CDR1 and CDR2 (germline): SGHTA, FQGTGA. The CDR3 covers 15 residues. CDR3 region: CASSLLSGVYNEQFF. The CDR3 nucleotides read TGTGCCAGCAGCTTACTGTCGGGAGTCTACAATGAGCAGTTCTTC. Full variable domain (remainder filled in from reference TRBV7-3 and TRBJ2-1): GAGVSQTPSNKVTEKGKYVELRCDPISGHTALYWYRQSLGQGPEFLIYFQGTGAADDSGLPNDRFFAVRPEGSVSTLKIQRTERGDSAVYLCASSLLSGVYNEQFFGPGTRLTVL.

This clone was recorded many times. This sequence joins TRBV11-2 and TRBJ1-2, with unresolved D. Germline V lookup: CDR1 SGHAT, CDR2 FQNNGV. The CDR3 has 16 amino acids. V dropped 1 base and J dropped 6 bases, with 18 bases sitting between them. For the CDR3, the DNA is TGTGCCAGCAGCTTAGGTTCAGCAGGTTCCGCCGATGGCTACACCTTC. The encoded protein is CASSLGSAGSADGYTF. The variable domain in full, with the rest retrieved from reference TRBV11-2 and TRBJ1-2, is EAGVAQSPRYKIIEKRQSVAFWCNPISGHATLYWYQQILGQGPKLLIQFQNNGVVDDSQLPKDRFSAERLKGVDSTLKIQPAKLEDSAVYLCASSLGSAGSADGYTFGSGTRLTVV.